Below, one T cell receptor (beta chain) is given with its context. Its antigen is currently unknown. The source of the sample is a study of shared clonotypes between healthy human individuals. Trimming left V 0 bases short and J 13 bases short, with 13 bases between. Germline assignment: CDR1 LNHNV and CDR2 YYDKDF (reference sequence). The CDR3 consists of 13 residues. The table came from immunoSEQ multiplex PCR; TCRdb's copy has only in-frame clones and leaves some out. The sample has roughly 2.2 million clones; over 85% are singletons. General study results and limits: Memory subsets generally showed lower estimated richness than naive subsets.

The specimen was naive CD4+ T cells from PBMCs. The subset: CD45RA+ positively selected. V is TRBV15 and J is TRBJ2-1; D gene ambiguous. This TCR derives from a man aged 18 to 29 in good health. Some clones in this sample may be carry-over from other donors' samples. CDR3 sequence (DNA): TGTGCCACCAGCAGAGAGATCGAAGCGACACAGTTCTTC. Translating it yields CATSREIEATQFF.